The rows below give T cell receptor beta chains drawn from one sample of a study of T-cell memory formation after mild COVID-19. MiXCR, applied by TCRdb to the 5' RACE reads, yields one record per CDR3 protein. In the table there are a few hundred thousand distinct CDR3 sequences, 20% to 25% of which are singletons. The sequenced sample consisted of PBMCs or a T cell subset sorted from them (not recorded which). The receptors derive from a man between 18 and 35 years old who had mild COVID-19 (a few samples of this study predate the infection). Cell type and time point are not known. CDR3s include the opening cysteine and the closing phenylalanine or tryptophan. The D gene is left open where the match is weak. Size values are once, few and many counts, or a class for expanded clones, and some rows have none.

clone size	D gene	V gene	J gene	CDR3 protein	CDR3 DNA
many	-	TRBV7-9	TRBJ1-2	CASSSENGGYTF	TGTGCCAGCAGCTCCGAGAATGGTGGCTACACCTTC
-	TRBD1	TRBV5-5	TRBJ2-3	CASSLGTGVATDTQYF	TGTGCCAGCAGCTTGGGGACAGGGGTCGCCACAGATACGCAGTATTTT
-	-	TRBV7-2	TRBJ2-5	CASSLVTSTETQYF	TGTGCCAGCAGCTTAGTCACTAGCACGGAGACCCAGTACTTC
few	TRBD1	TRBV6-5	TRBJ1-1	CASSSRDRGPRTFF	TGTGCCAGCAGTTCCCGGGACAGGGGGCCCCGTACTTTCTTT
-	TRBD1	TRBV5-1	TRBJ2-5	CASSRVRDRVGQTQYF	TGCGCCAGCAGCCGCGTCCGGGACAGGGTCGGGCAGACCCAGTACTTC
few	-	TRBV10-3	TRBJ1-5	CAISAATERPQHF	TGTGCCATCAGTGCGGCAACGGAAAGGCCCCAGCATTTT
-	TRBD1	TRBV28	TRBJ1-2	CASSLGTGARGYTF	TGTGCCAGCAGTTTGGGGACAGGGGCGCGCGGCTACACCTTC
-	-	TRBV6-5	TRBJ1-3	CASSYSTYGNTIYF	TGTGCCAGCAGTTACTCGACTTACGGGAACACCATATATTTT
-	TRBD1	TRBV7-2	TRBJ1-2	CASSLDRGRSHGYTF	TGTGCCAGCAGCTTGGACAGGGGAAGAAGCCATGGCTACACCTTC
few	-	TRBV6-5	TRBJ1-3	CASSRRPSFERGSGNTIYF	TGTGCCAGCAGTCGCCGGCCCAGTTTCGAAAGGGGTTCTGGAAACACCATATATTTT
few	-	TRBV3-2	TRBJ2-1	CASSGTQRGEKDEQFF	TGTGCCAGCAGTGGGACCCAGCGGGGGGAAAAGGATGAGCAGTTCTTC
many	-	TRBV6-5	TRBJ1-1	CASSGEWATYEAFF	TGTGCCAGCAGCGGAGAGTGGGCTACCTATGAAGCTTTCTTT